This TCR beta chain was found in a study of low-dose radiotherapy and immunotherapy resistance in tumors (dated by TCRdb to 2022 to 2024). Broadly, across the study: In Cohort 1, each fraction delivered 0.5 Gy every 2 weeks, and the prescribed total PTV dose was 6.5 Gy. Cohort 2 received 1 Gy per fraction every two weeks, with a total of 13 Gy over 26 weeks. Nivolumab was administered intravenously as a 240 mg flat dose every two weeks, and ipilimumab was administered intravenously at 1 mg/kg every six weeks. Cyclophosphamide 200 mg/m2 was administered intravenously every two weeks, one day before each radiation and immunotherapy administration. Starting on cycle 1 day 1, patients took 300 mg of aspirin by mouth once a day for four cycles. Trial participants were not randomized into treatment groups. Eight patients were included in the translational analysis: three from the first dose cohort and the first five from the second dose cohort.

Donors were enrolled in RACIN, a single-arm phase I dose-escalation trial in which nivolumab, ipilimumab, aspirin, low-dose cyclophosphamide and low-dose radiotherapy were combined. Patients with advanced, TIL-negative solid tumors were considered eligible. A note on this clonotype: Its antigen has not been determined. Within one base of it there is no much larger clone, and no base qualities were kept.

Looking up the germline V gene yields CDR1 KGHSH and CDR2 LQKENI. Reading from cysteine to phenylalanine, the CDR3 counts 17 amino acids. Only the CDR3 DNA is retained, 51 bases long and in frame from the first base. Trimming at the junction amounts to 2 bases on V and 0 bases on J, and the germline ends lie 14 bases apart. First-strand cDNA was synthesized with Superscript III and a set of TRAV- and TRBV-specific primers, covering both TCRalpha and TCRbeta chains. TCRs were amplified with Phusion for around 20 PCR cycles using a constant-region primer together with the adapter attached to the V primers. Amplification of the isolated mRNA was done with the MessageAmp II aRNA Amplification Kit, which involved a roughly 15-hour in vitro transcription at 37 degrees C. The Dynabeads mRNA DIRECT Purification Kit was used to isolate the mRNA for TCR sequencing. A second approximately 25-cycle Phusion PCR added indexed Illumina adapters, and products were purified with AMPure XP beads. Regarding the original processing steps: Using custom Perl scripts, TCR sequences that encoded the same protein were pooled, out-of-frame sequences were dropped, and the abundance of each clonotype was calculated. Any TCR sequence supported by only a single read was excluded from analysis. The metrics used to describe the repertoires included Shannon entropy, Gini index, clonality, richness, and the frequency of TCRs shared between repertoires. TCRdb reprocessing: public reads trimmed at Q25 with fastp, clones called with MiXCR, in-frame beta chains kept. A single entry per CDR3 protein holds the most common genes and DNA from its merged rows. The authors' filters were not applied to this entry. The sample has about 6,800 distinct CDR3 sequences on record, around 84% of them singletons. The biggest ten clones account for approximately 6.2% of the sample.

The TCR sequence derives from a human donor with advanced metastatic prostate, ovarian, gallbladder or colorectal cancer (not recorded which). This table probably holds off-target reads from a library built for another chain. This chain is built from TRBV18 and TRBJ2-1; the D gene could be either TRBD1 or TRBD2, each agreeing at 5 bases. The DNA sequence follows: TGTGCCAGCTCACCATCGACCTCAGGGAGCTCCTACAATGAGCAGTTCTTC. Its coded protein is CASSPSTSGSSYNEQFF. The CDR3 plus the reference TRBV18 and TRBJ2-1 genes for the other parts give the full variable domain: NAGVMQNPRHLVRRRGQEARLRCSPMKGHSHVYWYRQLPEEGLKFMVYLQKENIIDESGMPKERFSAEFPKEGPSILRIQQVVRGDSAAYFCASSPSTSGSSYNEQFFGPGTRLTVL.